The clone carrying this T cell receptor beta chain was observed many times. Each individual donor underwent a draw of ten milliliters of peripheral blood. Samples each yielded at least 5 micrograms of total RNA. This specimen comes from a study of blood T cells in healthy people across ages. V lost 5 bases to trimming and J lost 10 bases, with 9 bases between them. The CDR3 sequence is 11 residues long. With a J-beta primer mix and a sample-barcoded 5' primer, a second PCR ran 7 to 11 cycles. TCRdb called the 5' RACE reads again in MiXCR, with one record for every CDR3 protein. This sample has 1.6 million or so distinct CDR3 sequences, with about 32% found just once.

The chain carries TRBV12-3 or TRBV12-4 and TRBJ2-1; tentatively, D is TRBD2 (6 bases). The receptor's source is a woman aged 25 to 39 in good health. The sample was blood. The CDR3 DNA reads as TGTGCCAGCAGTATAGGACTAGAGCAGTTCTTC. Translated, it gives CASSIGLEQFF.